The sequence of this T cell receptor (beta chain) was determined in a study of spatial heterogeneity in lung cancer. Across the study: The donor group consisted of over 60 patients who had untreated, early-stage non-small cell lung cancer. Sequencing was performed on follow-up PBMC samples when available, collected at a median of around 2 years after resection. Within raw reads, each unique TCR and UMI combination appeared on average more than ten times.

A unique molecular identifier was attached to every TCR cDNA molecule. Via MiXCR, TCRdb re-called the 5' RACE reads, giving one row per CDR3 protein. The sample records roughly 26,000 distinct CDR3 sequences, about 6% being singletons. This clonotype has at least ten counts. Sample time point: blood at routine non-recurrence follow-up after resection. Tumor, nontumor lung or frozen PBMC supplied whole RNA that was sequenced unsorted. The junction had 11 bases not matched to a gene; V was cut back by 4 bases and J by 4 bases. The CDR3 is 15 amino acids. Germline-derived CDR1 and CDR2 are GTSNPN and SVGIG (reference sequence).

The clonotype was recovered from a male donor with early-stage non-small cell lung cancer. The sequences come from PBMCs, collected at follow-up. The chain couples TRBV30 to TRBJ2-3, with TRBD2 matching over 7 bases. CDR3: CAWTKLASLADTQYF. CDR3 sequence (DNA): TGTGCCTGGACTAAACTAGCGTCATTGGCAGATACGCAGTATTTT.